This is a list of T cell receptor beta chains from one sample in a study of cytomegalovirus exposure and HLA in healthy donors. TCRdb keeps only in-frame clones here, not all; method: immunoSEQ multiplex PCR. The repertoire holds roughly 120,000 clones, with under 85% as singletons. The sample taken for sequencing was PBMCs. Receptors were obtained from a man aged 25 to 40 in good health and CMV-seropositive. Both conserved end residues are part of each CDR3.

v_call: TRBV6-5
j_call: TRBJ2-7
cdr3_aa: CASRQAEGEQYF

v_call: TRBV6-4
j_call: TRBJ1-2
cdr3_aa: CASSEDGTGYGYGYTF

v_call: TRBV30
j_call: TRBJ2-3
cdr3_aa: CAWSITSTDTQYF

v_call: TRBV14
j_call: TRBJ2-7
cdr3_aa: CASSQVSAYEQYF

v_call: TRBV18
j_call: TRBJ2-5
cdr3_aa: CASSLGLAGETQYF

v_call: TRBV29-1
j_call: TRBJ1-2
cdr3_aa: CSVETPWTVPSGYTF

v_call: TRBV6-5
j_call: TRBJ2-7
cdr3_aa: CASSTPSGDSYEQYF

v_call: TRBV13
j_call: TRBJ2-1
cdr3_aa: CASSLGGRQEQFF

v_call: TRBV15
j_call: TRBJ2-3
cdr3_aa: CATSRDAGMQNTQYF

v_call: TRBV7-9
j_call: TRBJ2-1
cdr3_aa: CASSSTGVNEQFF

v_call: TRBV2
j_call: TRBJ1-3
cdr3_aa: CASKTGHSGNTIYF

v_call: TRBV21-1
j_call: TRBJ1-5
cdr3_aa: CASSKDVGANSNQPQHF

v_call: TRBV20-1
j_call: TRBJ2-7
cdr3_aa: CSARSYGEQYF

v_call: TRBV11-1
j_call: TRBJ1-1
cdr3_aa: CASSLSGYTEAFF

v_call: TRBV10-2
j_call: TRBJ1-1
cdr3_aa: CASRAPRIRTGTPNTEAFF

v_call: TRBV14
j_call: TRBJ2-1
cdr3_aa: CASSQGYLLAGGNEQFF

v_call: TRBV6-1
j_call: TRBJ1-2
cdr3_aa: CASSESTGGAYYGYTF

v_call: TRBV5-6
j_call: TRBJ2-3
cdr3_aa: CASSLVQGWTDTQYF

v_call: TRBV9
j_call: TRBJ2-3
cdr3_aa: CASSVELTGTSGTSTDTQYF

v_call: TRBV28
j_call: TRBJ1-4
cdr3_aa: CASSFSHFLQGVRLSNEKLFF

v_call: TRBV7-2
j_call: TRBJ1-2
cdr3_aa: CASSSRTRNYGYTF

v_call: TRBV7-8
j_call: TRBJ2-7
cdr3_aa: CASSPPRRDEQYF

v_call: TRBV5-5
j_call: TRBJ2-6
cdr3_aa: CASSRTGAGANVLTF

v_call: TRBV5-4
j_call: TRBJ2-3
cdr3_aa: CASRLYSTPTDTQYF